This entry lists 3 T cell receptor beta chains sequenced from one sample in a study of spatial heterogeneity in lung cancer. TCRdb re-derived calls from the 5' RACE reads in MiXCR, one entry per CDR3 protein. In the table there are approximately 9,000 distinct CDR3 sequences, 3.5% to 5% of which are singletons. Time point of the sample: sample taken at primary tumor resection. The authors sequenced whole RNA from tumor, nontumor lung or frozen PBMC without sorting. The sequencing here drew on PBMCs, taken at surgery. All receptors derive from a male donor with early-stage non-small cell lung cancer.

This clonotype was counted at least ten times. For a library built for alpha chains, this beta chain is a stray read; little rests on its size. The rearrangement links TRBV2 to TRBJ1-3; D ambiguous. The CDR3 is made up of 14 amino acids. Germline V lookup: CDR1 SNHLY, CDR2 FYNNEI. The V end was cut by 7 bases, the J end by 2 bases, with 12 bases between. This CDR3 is CASKRGLTGNTIYF. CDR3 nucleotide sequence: TGTGCCAGCAAAAGAGGGCTGACTGGAAACACCATATATTTT.

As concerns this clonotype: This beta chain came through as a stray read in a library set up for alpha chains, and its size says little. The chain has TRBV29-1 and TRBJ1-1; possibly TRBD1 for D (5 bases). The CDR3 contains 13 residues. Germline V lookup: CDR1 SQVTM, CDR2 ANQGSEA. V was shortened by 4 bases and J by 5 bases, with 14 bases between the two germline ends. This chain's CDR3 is CSVASGRGTEAFF. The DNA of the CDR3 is TGCAGCGTTGCGTCAGGGAGAGGGACTGAAGCTTTCTTT.

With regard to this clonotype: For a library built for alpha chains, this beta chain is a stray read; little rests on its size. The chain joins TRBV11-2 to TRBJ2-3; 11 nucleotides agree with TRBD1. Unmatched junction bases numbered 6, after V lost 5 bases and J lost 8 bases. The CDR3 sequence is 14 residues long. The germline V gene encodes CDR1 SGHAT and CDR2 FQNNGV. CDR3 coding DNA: TGTGCCAGCAGCCGGACAGGGGGCGAGGGTACGCAGTATTTT. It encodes CASSRTGGEGTQYF.